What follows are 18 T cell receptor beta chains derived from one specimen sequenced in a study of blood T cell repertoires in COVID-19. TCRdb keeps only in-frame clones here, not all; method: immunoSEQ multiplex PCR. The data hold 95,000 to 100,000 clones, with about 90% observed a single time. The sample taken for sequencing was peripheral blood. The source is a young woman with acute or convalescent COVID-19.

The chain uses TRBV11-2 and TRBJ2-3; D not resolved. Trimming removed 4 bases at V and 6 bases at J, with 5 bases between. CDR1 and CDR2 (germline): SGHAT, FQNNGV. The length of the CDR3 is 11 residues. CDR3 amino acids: CASSYMDTQYF. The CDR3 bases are TGTGCCAGCAGCTATATGGATACGCAGTATTTT.

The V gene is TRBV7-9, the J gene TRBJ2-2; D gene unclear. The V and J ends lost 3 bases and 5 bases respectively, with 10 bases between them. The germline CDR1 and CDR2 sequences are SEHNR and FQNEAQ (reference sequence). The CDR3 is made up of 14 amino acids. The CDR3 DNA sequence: TGTGCCAGCAGCTTCAACAGTGGGACCGGGGAGCTGTTTTTT. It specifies CASSFNSGTGELFF.

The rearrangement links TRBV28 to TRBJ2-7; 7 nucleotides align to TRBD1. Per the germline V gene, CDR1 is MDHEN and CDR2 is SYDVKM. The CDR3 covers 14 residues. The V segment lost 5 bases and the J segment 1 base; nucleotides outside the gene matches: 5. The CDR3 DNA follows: TGTGCCAGCAGTCCCGGGACAGCTTCCTACGAGCAGTACTTC. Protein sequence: CASSPGTASYEQYF. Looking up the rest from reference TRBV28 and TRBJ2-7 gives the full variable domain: DVKVTQSSRYLVKRTGEKVFLECVQDMDHENMFWYRQDPGLGLRLIYFSYDVKMKEKGDIPEGYSVSREKKERFSLILESASTNQTSMYLCASSPGTASYEQYFGPGTRLTVT.

The CDR3 sequence: CATSWDRVPNSPLHF. The CDR3 DNA reads TGTGCCACCAGCTGGGACAGGGTGCCGAATTCACCCCTCCACTTT. V is TRBV15 and J is TRBJ1-6, with 9 positions matching TRBD1. Germline CDR1 LNHNV, CDR2 YYDKDF (reference sequence). The V segment lost 5 bases and the J segment 7 bases; nucleotides outside the gene matches: 6. The CDR3 consists of 15 residues.

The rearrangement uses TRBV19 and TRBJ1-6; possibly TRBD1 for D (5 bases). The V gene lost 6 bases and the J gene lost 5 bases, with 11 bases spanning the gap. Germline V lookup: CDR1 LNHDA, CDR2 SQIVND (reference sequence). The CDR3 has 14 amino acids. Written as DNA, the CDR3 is TGTGCCAGTAGGGGCCCGGGGGATAATTCACCCCTCCACTTT. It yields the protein CASRGPGDNSPLHF.

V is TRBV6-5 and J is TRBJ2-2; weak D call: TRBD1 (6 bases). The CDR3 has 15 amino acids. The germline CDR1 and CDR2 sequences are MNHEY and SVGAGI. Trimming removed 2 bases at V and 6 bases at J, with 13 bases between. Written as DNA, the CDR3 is TGTGCCAGCAGTTACGTAGGGGGACGGTCCGGGGAGCTGTTTTTT. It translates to CASSYVGGRSGELFF.

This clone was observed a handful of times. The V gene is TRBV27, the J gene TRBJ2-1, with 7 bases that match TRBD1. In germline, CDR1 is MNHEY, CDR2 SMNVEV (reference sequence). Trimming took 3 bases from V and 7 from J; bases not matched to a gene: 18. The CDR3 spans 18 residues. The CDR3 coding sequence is TGTGCCAGCAGTTTTCTCCGGGACAGTTATCGTTCGGGTAATGAGCAGTTCTTC. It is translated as CASSFLRDSYRSGNEQFF.

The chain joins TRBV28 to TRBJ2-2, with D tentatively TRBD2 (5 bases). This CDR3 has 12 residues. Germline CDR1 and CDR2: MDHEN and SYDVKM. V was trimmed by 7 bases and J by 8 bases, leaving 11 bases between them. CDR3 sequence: CASTLSGGELFF. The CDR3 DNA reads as TGTGCCAGCACCCTGTCGGGGGGGGAGCTGTTTTTT.

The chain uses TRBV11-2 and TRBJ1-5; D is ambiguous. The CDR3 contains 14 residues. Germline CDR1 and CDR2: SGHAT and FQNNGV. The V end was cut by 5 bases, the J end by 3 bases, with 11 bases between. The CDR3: CASSPDRFNQPQHF. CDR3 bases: TGTGCCAGCAGCCCCGATCGGTTCAATCAGCCCCAGCATTTT.

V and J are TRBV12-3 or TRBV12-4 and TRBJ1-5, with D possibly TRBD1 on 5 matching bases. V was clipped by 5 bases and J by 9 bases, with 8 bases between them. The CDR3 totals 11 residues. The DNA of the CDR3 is TGTGCCAGCAGTCGGGGGGGGCCCCAGCATTTT. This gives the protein CASSRGGPQHF.

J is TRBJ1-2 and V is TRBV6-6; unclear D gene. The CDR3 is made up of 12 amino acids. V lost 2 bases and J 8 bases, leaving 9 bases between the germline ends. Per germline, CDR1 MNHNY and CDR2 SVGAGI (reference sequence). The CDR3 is CASSYPGDGYTF. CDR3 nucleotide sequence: TGTGCCAGCAGTTACCCAGGTGACGGCTACACCTTC.

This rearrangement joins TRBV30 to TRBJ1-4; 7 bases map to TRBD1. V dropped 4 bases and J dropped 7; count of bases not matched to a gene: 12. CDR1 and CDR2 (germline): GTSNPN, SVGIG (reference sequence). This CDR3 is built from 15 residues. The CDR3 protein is CAWKSGQVVGEKLFF. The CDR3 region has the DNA TGTGCCTGGAAATCTGGACAGGTCGTCGGTGAAAAACTGTTTTTT. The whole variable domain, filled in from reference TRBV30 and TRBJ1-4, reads SQTIHQWPATLVQPVGSPLSLECTVEGTSNPNLYWYRQAAGRGLQLLFYSVGIGQISSEVPQNLSASRPQDRQFILSSKKLLLSDSGFYLCAWKSGQVVGEKLFFGSGTQLSVL.

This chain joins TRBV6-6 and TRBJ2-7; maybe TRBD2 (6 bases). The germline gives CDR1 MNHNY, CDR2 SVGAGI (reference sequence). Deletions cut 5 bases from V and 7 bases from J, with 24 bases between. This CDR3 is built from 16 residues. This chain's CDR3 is CASSTQDYTGPWEQYF. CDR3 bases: TGTGCCAGCAGTACCCAGGACTACACCGGCCCTTGGGAGCAGTACTTC.

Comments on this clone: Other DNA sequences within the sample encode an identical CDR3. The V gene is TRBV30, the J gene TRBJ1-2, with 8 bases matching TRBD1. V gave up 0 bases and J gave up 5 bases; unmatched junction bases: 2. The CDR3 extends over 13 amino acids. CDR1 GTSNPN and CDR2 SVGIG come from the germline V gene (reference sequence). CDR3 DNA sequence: TGTGCCTGGAGTGTCGGACAGGGTTATGGCTACACCTTC. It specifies CAWSVGQGYGYTF.

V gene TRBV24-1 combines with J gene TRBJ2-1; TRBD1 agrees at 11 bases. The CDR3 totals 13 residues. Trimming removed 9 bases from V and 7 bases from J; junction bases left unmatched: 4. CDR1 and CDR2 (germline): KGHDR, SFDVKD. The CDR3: CATGQGARNEQFF. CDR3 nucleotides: TGTGCCACCGGACAGGGGGCGCGGAATGAGCAGTTCTTC.

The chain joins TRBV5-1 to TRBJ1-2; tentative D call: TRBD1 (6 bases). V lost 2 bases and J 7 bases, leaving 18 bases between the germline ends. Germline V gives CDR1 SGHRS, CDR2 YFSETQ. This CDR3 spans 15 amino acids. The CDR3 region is CASSFDETGDGGYTF. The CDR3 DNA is TGCGCCAGCAGCTTTGACGAGACAGGTGATGGTGGCTACACCTTC.

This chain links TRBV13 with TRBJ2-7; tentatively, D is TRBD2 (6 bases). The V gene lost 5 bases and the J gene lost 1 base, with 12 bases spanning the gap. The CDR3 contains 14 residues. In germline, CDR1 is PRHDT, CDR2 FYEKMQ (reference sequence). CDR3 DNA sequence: TGTGCCAGCAGCCCAGACGGGGGATCCTACGAGCAGTACTTC. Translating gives CASSPDGGSYEQYF.

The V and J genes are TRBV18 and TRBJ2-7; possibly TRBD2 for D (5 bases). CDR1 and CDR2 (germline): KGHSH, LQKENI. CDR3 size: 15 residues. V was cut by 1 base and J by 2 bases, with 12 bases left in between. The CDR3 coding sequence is TGTGCCAGCTCACCACTGGGCGCGGGCCCCTACGAGCAGTACTTC. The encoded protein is CASSPLGAGPYEQYF.